This T cell receptor beta chain came from a study of vaccination effects on CD4 cells after COVID-19 (dated by TCRdb to the early 2020s). At the level of the whole study: Each participant got two doses of an mRNA SARS-CoV-2 vaccine, either BNT162b2 or mRNA-1273. SARS-CoV-2 spike-specific CD4+ TCR repertoires were compared before and after mRNA vaccination in COVID-19 convalescent patients and in infection-naive vaccine recipients. A total of approximately 9 COVID-19 convalescent patients and a handful of SARS-CoV-2-naive healthy vaccine recipients were included in the full study. In the study, cultures from other donors were sequenced using the Oncomine TCR Beta short-read assay on an Illumina iSeq 100. General findings and caveats noted by the study authors: Among healthy vaccine recipients, nearly all vaccine-induced clones were SARS-CoV-2 mono-reactive, and only 1 of 255 was cross-reactive with common cold coronaviruses. Both infection-induced and vaccine-induced clones contracted markedly at late post-vaccination timepoints, which is consistent with waning T cell responses. The study was limited by a small number of convalescent patients, and early post-infection timepoints were lacking.

The ViraFEST assay stimulated PBMC with viral peptide pools and then used TCR sequencing to identify antigen-specific CD4+ T cell clonotypes by expansion. After around ten days of culture, CD4+ T cells were isolated with the EasySep CD4+ T cell isolation kit. None of the healthy vaccine recipients had a prior SARS-CoV-2 infection, which was confirmed by nucleocapsid antibody tests that came back negative both before and after vaccination. Each well held some 1.9 million PBMC cultured in IMDM containing about 5.4% human AB serum, about 10 IU/ml IL-2 and gentamicin, along with approximately 10 ug/ml peptides. Half of the culture medium was replaced with fresh IL-2-containing medium on days 3 and 7. Unless noted otherwise, every peptide stimulation condition was cultured in triplicate wells. PBMC were separated from whole blood using Ficoll-Paque Plus gradient centrifugation and were then either cryopreserved at -140C or used fresh. Overlapping peptide pools spanned the spike proteins of SARS-CoV-2 and the common cold coronaviruses HCoV-NL63, HCoV-OC43 and HCoV-229E. The QIAamp micro DNA kit was used to extract genomic DNA from the cultured CD4+ T cells.

Library preparation used the immunoSEQ multiplex PCR assay. DNA from the CD4+ T cells that had been cultured and isolated underwent TCR beta CDR3 sequencing. The paper's processing steps were these. Non-productive TCR sequences were discarded, and reads were trimmed to the CDR3 region, with only CDR3s of 7 or more amino acids retained. The MANAFEST web app was used to identify antigen-specific clonotypes by comparing expansion in peptide wells with expansion in reference cultures. To be called positive, a clone needed expansion at FDR<0.05 compared with the reference and with all other wells, an odds ratio greater than 5, and a frequency greater than 0.1% in two replicate wells. Clonotypes significantly expanded in SARS-CoV-2 spike wells and in at least one common cold coronavirus spike condition were defined as cross-reactive. CDR3 similarity was assessed by Levenshtein distance using the stringdist R package, and unrooted trees were constructed with ape in R 3.6.1. This immuneACCESS table, as held by TCRdb, lists in-frame sequences with V and J called but not all clones. Of the missing ones, under half trace to an unresolved V gene in checked studies; the others have no known cause. Clone size and the V and J calls come from that table; the DNA yielded D and trimming. The sample table shows 35,000 to 50,000 clones, and roughly 76% are seen once. The ten largest clones take up about 28% of the sample.

The CDR1 and CDR2 encoded by the germline V gene are ENHRY and SYGVKD. The CDR3 spans 14 residues, from the cysteine through the phenylalanine. Only the CDR3 part of the read is kept: 42 bases, read in frame from the first base. The germline V end is reduced by 7 bases and the J end by 4 bases; junction bases left unmatched: 9. Remarks on this clone: Its specific antigen is unknown. No much larger clone exists at a distance of one base, and base qualities are not known.

This sequence was found in a human donor who received a COVID-19 vaccine. The sequencing used CD4+ T cells from PBMCs cultured with HCoV-OC43 spike peptides, collected before COVID-19 vaccination. The sample's cell subset or site label, in plain terms: HCoV-OC43 spike overlapping peptide pool stimulation. The V gene is TRBV10-3 and the J gene is TRBJ1-2; 7 central bases correspond to TRBD1. The bases read TGTGCCATCAACAACCGGGACAGATCCTATGGCTACACCTTC. This yields the protein CAINNRDRSYGYTF.